This TCR beta chain appears in the sequencing data of a study of CD8 T cells in Susac syndrome. Findings and caveats of the study: The study admitted that it had a relatively small number of individuals in its TCR sequencing and HLA analysis. In Susac syndrome, the CD4+ T cell repertoires did not show clonal expansion.

As concerns this clonotype: Its antigen is undetermined.

An amount of RNA that ranged from roughly 0.5 to 1 ug was reverse transcribed with random hexamers. By means of immunoSEQ multiplex PCR, TCR beta CDR3 spanning 54 Vbeta and 13 Jbeta underwent amplification. Each CDR3 protein is one row after TCRdb ran MiXCR on the immunoSEQ multiplex PCR reads. Here the sample spans roughly 250,000 distinct CDR3 sequences, roughly 95% being singletons. Sequencing of TCR beta was performed on blood CD8+ T cells and on blood CD4+ T cells. The TCR sequence derives from a human donor with Susac syndrome. Sample: CD4+ T cells from PBMCs.

CDR3 residues: CASADRGRNEQFF. CDR3 nucleotides: TGTGCCTCAGCTGACAGGGGTCGAAATGAGCAGTTCTTC. The chain joins TRBV7-2 to TRBJ2-1; 8 bases match TRBD1. The CDR3 sequence is 13 residues long. Germline V gene sequence: CDR1 SGHTA, CDR2 FQGNSA. V trimming: 11 bases; J trimming: 7 bases; junction bases outside the gene matches: 10.